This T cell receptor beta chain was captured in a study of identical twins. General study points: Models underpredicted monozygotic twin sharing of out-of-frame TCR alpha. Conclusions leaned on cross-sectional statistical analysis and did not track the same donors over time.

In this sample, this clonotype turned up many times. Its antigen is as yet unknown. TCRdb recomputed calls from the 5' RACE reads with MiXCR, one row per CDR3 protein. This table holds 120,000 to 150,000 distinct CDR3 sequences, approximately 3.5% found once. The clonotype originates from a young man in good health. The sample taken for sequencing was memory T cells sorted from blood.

The CDR3 reads CATSRGGTSGHQQFF. In DNA form, the CDR3 reads TGTGCCACCAGCAGAGGGGGGACTAGCGGCCACCAGCAGTTCTTC. V gene TRBV15 combines with J gene TRBJ2-1, with TRBD2 identical over 11 bases. Germline V CDR1 and CDR2: LNHNV, YYDKDF (reference sequence). This CDR3 spans 15 amino acids. The trim removed 1 base at V and 11 bases at J, leaving 7 bases unmatched.